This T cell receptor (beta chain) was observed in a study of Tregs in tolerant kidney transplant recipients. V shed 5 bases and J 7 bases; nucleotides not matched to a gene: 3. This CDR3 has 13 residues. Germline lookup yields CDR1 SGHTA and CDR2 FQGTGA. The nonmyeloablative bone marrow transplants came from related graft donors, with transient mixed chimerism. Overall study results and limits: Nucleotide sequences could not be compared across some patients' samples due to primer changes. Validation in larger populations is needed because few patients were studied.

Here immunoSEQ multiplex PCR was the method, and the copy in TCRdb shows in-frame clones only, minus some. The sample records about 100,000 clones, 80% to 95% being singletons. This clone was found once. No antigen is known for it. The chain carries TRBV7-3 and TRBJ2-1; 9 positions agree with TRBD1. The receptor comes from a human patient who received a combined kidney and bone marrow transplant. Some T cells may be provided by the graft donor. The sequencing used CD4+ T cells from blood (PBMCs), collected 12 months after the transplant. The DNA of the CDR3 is TGTGCCAGCAGCAGGGACAGGGAGAATGAGCAGTTCTTC. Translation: CASSRDRENEQFF.